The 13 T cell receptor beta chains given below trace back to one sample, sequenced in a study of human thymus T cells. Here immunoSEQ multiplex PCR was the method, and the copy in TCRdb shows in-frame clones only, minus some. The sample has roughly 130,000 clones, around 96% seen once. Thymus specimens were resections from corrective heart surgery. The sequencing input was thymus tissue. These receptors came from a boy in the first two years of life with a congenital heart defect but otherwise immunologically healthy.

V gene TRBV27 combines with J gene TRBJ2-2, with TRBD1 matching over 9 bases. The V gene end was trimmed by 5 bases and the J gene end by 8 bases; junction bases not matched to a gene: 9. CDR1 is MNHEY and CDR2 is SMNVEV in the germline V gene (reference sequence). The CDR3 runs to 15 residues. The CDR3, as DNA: TGTGCCAGCAGTACCAGGGACAGGGCTCCGGGGGAGCTGTTTTTT. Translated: CASSTRDRAPGELFF.

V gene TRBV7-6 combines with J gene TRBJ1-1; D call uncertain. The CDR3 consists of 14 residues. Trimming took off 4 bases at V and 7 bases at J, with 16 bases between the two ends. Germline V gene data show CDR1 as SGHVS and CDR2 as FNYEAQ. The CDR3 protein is CASSSLGVGGEAFF. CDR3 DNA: TGTGCCAGCAGCTCTTTGGGTGTTGGCGGTGAAGCTTTCTTT.

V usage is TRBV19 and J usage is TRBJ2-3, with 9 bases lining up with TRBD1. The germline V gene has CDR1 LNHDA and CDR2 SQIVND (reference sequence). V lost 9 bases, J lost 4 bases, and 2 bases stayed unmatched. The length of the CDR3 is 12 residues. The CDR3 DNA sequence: TGTGCCAGCCGGGACAGGGCAGATACGCAGTATTTT. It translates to CASRDRADTQYF.

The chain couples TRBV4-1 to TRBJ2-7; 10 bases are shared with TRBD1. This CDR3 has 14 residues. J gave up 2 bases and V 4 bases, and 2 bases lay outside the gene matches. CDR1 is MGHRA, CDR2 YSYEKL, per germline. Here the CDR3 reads CASSPGQGAYEQYF. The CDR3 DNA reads TGCGCCAGCAGCCCTGGACAGGGGGCCTACGAGCAGTACTTC.

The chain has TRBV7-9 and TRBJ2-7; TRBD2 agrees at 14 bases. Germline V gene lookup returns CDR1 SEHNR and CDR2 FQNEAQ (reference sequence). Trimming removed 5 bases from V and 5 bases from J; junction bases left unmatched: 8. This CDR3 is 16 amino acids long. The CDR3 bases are TGTGCCAGCAGCCTACCCGGACTAGCGGGGGGTCACGAGCAGTACTTC. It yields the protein CASSLPGLAGGHEQYF.

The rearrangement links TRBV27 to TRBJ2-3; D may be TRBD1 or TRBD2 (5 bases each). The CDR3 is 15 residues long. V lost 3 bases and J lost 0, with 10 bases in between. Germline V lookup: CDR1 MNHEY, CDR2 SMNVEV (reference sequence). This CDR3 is CASSLRGSSTDTQYF. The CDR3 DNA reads TGTGCCAGCAGTTTGAGGGGTTCTAGCACAGATACGCAGTATTTT.

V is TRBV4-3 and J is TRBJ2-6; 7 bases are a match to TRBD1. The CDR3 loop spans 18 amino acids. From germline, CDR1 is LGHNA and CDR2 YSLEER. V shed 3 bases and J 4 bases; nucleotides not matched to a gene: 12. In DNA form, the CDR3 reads TGCGCCAGCAGCCAGGAGTATCGGGACAGCGCCGGGGCCAACGTCCTGACTTTC. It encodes CASSQEYRDSAGANVLTF.

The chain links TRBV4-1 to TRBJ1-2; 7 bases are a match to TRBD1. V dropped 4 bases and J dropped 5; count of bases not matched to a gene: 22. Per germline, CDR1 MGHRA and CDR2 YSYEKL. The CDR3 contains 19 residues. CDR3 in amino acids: CASSPHSTGRNGLVYGYTF. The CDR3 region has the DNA TGCGCCAGCAGCCCCCACTCGACAGGGAGGAACGGTCTGGTGTATGGCTACACCTTC.

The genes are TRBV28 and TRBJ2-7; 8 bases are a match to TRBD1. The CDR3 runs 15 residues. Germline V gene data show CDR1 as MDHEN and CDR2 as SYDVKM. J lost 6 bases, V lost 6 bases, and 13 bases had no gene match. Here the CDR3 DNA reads TGTGCCAGCAGCTACCCCCCTCGACAGGGGCGCGAGCAGTACTTC. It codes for CASSYPPRQGREQYF.

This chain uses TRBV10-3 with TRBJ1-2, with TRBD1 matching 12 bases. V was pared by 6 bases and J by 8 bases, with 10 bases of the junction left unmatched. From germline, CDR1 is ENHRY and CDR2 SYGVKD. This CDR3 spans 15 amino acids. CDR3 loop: CAIRGDRGRGEGYTF. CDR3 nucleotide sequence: TGTGCCATCAGGGGGGACAGGGGGCGCGGAGAAGGCTACACCTTC.

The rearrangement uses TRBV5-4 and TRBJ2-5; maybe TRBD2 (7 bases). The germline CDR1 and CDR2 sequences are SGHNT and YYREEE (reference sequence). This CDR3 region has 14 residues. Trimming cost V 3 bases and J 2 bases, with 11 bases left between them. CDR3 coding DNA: TGTGCCAGCAGCTCCGGGGGGCCTCAAGAGACCCAGTACTTC. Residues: CASSSGGPQETQYF. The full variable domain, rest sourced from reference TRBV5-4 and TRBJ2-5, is ETGVTQSPTHLIKTRGQQVTLRCSSQSGHNTVSWYQQALGQGPQFIFQYYREEENGRGNFPPRFSGLQFPNYSSELNVNALELDDSALYLCASSSGGPQETQYFGPGTRLLVL.

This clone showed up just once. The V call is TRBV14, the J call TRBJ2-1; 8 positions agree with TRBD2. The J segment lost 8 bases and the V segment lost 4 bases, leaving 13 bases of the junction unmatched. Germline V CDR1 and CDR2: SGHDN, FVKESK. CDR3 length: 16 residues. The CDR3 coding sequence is TGTGCCAGCAGCCCCCGTTCGGGGGGGTTTTCTGATGAGCAGTTCTTC. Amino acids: CASSPRSGGFSDEQFF. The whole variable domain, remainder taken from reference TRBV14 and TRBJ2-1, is EAGVTQFPSHSVIEKGQTVTLRCDPISGHDNLYWYRRVMGKEIKFLLHFVKESKQDESGMPNNRFLAERTGGTYSTLKVQPAELEDSGVYFCASSPRSGGFSDEQFFGPGTRLTVL.

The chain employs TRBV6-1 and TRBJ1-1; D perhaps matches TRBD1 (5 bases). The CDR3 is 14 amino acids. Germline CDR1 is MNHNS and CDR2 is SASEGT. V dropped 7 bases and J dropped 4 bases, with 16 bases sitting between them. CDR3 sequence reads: CASTDGGGSTEAFF. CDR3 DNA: TGTGCCAGCACAGACGGGGGAGGGAGCACTGAAGCTTTCTTT.